This T cell receptor beta chain was retrieved from a study of blood T cell repertoires in COVID-19. On the study more broadly: Researchers got acute and convalescent COVID-19 samples from the United States, Italy and Spain.

The CDR3 totals 14 residues. The trim removed 8 bases at V and 6 bases at J, leaving 11 bases unmatched. Germline V lookup: CDR1 MDHEN, CDR2 SYDVKM. The authors' processing: Scientists estimated how many nucleated cells there were by amplifying reference gene primers. The protocol was immunoSEQ multiplex PCR, while the TCRdb copy is restricted to in-frame clones and leaves out a portion. V, J and clone size were drawn from that table, and D and trimming were deduced from the DNA. Among over 130,000 clones listed, around 84% were seen once. Material: peripheral blood. The receptor was derived from a man in his 70s with acute or convalescent COVID-19. This chain joins TRBV28 and TRBJ2-7; TRBD2 agrees at 9 bases. DNA for the CDR3: TGTGCCAGCGGCGGCGTAGCGGGAGTCCGCGAGCAGTACTTC. Amino acid sequence: CASGGVAGVREQYF.